One and the same sample provided the 31 T cell receptor beta chains below, sequenced in a study of cytomegalovirus exposure and HLA in healthy donors. Generated by immunoSEQ multiplex PCR, the TCRdb table keeps only in-frame clones and is missing some. Seen here are almost 200,000 clones, approximately 78% observed once, and the top ten hold roughly 1.2%. The material sequenced was PBMCs. These receptors were collected from a woman aged 25 to 39 in good health and CMV-seronegative.

This rearrangement joins TRBV29-1 to TRBJ2-7, with 11 bases lining up with TRBD1. The CDR3 totals 15 residues. The V segment lost 4 bases and the J segment 2 bases; nucleotides outside the gene matches: 7. In germline, CDR1 is SQVTM, CDR2 ANQGSEA. CDR3 region: CSVGLPGQGAYEQYF. CDR3 nucleotide sequence: TGCAGCGTTGGGCTCCCGGGACAGGGGGCCTACGAGCAGTACTTC.

The V call is TRBV12-5, the J call TRBJ1-3; 7 positions agree with TRBD1. CDR1 is LGHNT, CDR2 FRNRAP, per germline. J lost 4 bases, V lost 2 bases, and 8 bases had no gene match. The CDR3 has 16 residues. CDR3 residues: CASGLTSTGPGNTIYF. The CDR3 DNA reads TGTGCTAGTGGTTTGACCTCGACAGGGCCGGGAAACACCATATATTTT. The entire variable domain, with the rest obtained from reference TRBV12-5 and TRBJ1-3, is as follows: DARVTQTPRHKVTEMGQEVTMRCQPILGHNTVFWYRQTMMQGLELLAYFRNRAPLDDSGMPKDRFSAEMPDATLATLKIQPSEPRDSAVYFCASGLTSTGPGNTIYFGEGSWLTVV.

J is TRBJ2-3 and V is TRBV5-6, with 10 positions matching TRBD2. The trim removed 4 bases at V and 3 bases at J, leaving 14 bases unmatched. The CDR3 has 18 amino acids. In germline, CDR1 is SGHDT, CDR2 YYEEEE. The CDR3 nucleotides read TGTGCCAGCAGCCCCGGGGTAGCGGGGGGATATGGGACAGATACGCAGTATTTT. Protein sequence: CASSPGVAGGYGTDTQYF.

V gene TRBV6-5 combines with J gene TRBJ2-5, with D unclear. V lost 5 bases and J lost 0, with 10 bases in between. This CDR3 is 14 amino acids long. CDR1 and CDR2 from the germline V gene are MNHEY and SVGAGI. CDR3 DNA: TGTGCCAGCAGTGTGAGGCGGTACCAAGAGACCCAGTACTTC. Translating it yields CASSVRRYQETQYF.

The chain has TRBV5-1 and TRBJ2-5, with 8 positions matching TRBD2. V dropped 0 bases and J dropped 2; count of bases not matched to a gene: 3. CDR3 length: 15 residues. Germline CDR1 and CDR2: SGHRS and YFSETQ. The CDR3 DNA reads as TGCGCCAGCAGCTTGGCACTAGCGGAGCAAGAGACCCAGTACTTC. It codes for CASSLALAEQETQYF.

This chain links TRBV5-5 with TRBJ1-3; 9 bases align to TRBD1. CDR1 is SGHKS, CDR2 YYEKEE, per germline (reference sequence). The CDR3 consists of 15 residues. J gave up 2 bases and V 4 bases, and 4 bases lay outside the gene matches. CDR3 residues: CASSNRTGAGNTIYF. The CDR3 nucleotides read TGTGCCAGCAGCAATAGGACAGGGGCTGGAAACACCATATATTTT. The whole variable domain, filled in from reference TRBV5-5 and TRBJ1-3, reads DAGVTQSPTHLIKTRGQQVTLRCSPISGHKSVSWYQQVLGQGPQFIFQYYEKEERGRGNFPDRFSARQFPNYSSELNVNALLLGDSALYLCASSNRTGAGNTIYFGEGSWLTVV.

The chain has TRBV19 and TRBJ1-5, with D possibly being TRBD1 (5 bases). V was clipped by 6 bases and J by 6 bases, with 12 bases between them. The CDR3 extends over 13 amino acids. Germline-derived CDR1 and CDR2 are LNHDA and SQIVND (reference sequence). For the CDR3, the DNA is TGTGCCAGTAGACGGGACTTTATTCAGCCCCAGCATTTT. It translates to CASRRDFIQPQHF. Together with reference TRBV19 and TRBJ1-5, the CDR3 gives the full variable domain: DGGITQSPKYLFRKEGQNVTLSCEQNLNHDAMYWYRQDPGQGLRLIYYSQIVNDFQKGDIAEGYSVSREKKESFPLTVTSAQKNPTAFYLCASRRDFIQPQHFGDGTRLSIL.

This clone was seen once. This sequence joins TRBV6-5 and TRBJ1-2; TRBD1 might be the D (5 bases). Germline V CDR1 and CDR2: MNHEY, SVGAGI. Trimming cost V 0 bases and J 4 bases, with 15 bases left between them. This CDR3 is 16 amino acids long. The CDR3 loop reads CASSYSPRDWPYGYTF. For the CDR3, the DNA is TGTGCCAGCAGTTACTCGCCGAGGGACTGGCCCTATGGCTACACCTTC.

This clone was observed once. This chain joins TRBV5-1 and TRBJ1-5; tentatively, D is TRBD1 (5 bases). V lost 0 bases to trimming and J lost 7 bases, with 14 bases between them. Per the germline V gene, CDR1 is SGHRS and CDR2 is YFSETQ. This CDR3 region has 15 residues. The CDR3 nucleotides read TGCGCCAGCAGCTTGGGACTTAGGGACTCGCAGCCCCAGCATTTT. It is translated as CASSLGLRDSQPQHF.

Only a few counts were recorded for this clone. The genes are TRBV5-4 and TRBJ2-7, with D possibly matching TRBD2 (7 bases). Germline lookup yields CDR1 SGHNT and CDR2 YYREEE (reference sequence). V lost 0 bases and J lost 4, with 14 bases in between. The CDR3 sequence is 15 residues long. CDR3 in amino acids: CASSLGRGALYEQYF. The DNA for the CDR3 is TGTGCCAGCAGCTTGGGCCGGGGGGCACTTTACGAGCAGTACTTC.

This chain connects TRBV15 to TRBJ1-2; perhaps TRBD1 as D (5 bases). V lost 5 bases and J 13 bases, leaving 29 bases between the germline ends. This CDR3 has 16 residues. Germline V lookup: CDR1 LNHNV, CDR2 YYDKDF (reference sequence). CDR3 nucleotide sequence: TGTGCCACCAGCCCACTAAACCGGGACCCCTCGAAGGGAGGCACCTTC. Residues: CATSPLNRDPSKGGTF.

The chain employs TRBV4-2 and TRBJ2-1; 7 bases fit TRBD2. Germline V CDR1 and CDR2: LGHNA, YNFKEQ. V shed 4 bases and J 4 bases; nucleotides not matched to a gene: 10. The length of the CDR3 is 16 residues. DNA of the CDR3: TGTGCCAGCAGCCCTTCCACTAGCGCCCGTTACAATGAGCAGTTCTTC. Its translation is CASSPSTSARYNEQFF.

The V call is TRBV27, the J call TRBJ2-7, with TRBD1 as a possible D gene (6 bases). V was cut by 2 bases and J by 4 bases, with 9 bases left in between. This CDR3 is 13 amino acids long. Germline values: CDR1 MNHEY, CDR2 SMNVEV (reference sequence). CDR3 loop: CASSLRQGYEQYF. Written as DNA, the CDR3 is TGTGCCAGCAGTTTAAGGCAGGGGTACGAGCAGTACTTC.

The gene calls are TRBV18 and TRBJ2-2; 8 nucleotides agree with TRBD2. J gave up 0 bases and V 4 bases, and 4 bases lay outside the gene matches. This CDR3 is built from 16 residues. Germline CDR1 reads KGHSH; CDR2 reads LQKENI. Here the CDR3 DNA reads TGTGCCAGCTCACTTAGACTAGCGACGAACACCGGGGAGCTGTTTTTT. This sequence encodes CASSLRLATNTGELFF.

This chain links TRBV2 with TRBJ1-1, with D possibly matching TRBD1 (5 bases). V was clipped by 7 bases and J by 7 bases, with 13 bases between them. The germline V gene has CDR1 SNHLY and CDR2 FYNNEI. This CDR3 has 12 amino acids. The DNA for the CDR3 is TGTGCCAGCACCGAATACAGGAATGAAGCTTTCTTT. Amino acid sequence: CASTEYRNEAFF.

The V gene is TRBV6-1, the J gene TRBJ2-1; D is ambiguous. Germline V CDR1 and CDR2: MNHNS, SASEGT. Trimming pared 1 base from V and 6 bases from J, leaving 10 bases between. The CDR3 loop spans 14 amino acids. CDR3 region: CASSEGHPGNEQFF. CDR3 in DNA: TGTGCCAGCAGTGAAGGACACCCAGGCAATGAGCAGTTCTTC.

The chain uses TRBV11-3 and TRBJ2-7; 9 bases fit TRBD2. This CDR3 region has 17 residues. V shed 0 bases and J 3 bases; nucleotides not matched to a gene: 9. Germline V gene data show CDR1 as SGHNT and CDR2 as YENEEA. The CDR3 spells CASSLDLLAGAHYEQYF. Written as DNA, the CDR3 is TGTGCCAGCAGCTTAGATTTGTTAGCGGGAGCACACTACGAGCAGTACTTC.

The chain combines TRBV6-5 with TRBJ1-3, with no clear D. The V gene's germline CDR1 is MNHEY and CDR2 SVGAGI. V lost 0 bases, J lost 0 bases, and 9 bases lay in between. The CDR3 contains 16 residues. In DNA form, the CDR3 reads TGTGCCAGCAGTTACTCAGAAAGCCGCTCTGGAAACACCATATATTTT. Protein: CASSYSESRSGNTIYF.

The V call is TRBV9, the J call TRBJ2-3; no clear D. Germline CDR1 and CDR2: SGDLS and YYNGEE. V was trimmed by 0 bases and J by 5 bases, leaving 13 bases between them. This CDR3 has 15 amino acids. This CDR3 is CASSVGIDTKDTQYF. The CDR3 DNA reads as TGTGCCAGCAGCGTAGGCATCGACACCAAAGATACGCAGTATTTT.

The chain has TRBV6-5 and TRBJ1-4, with D uncertain. V lost 1 base and J 4 bases, leaving 13 bases between the germline ends. CDR1 is MNHEY, CDR2 SVGAGI, per germline. The CDR3 is 16 amino acids. The DNA of the CDR3 is TGTGCCAGCAGTTACTTCCCGCCAGGTGGTAATGAAAAACTGTTTTTT. It yields the protein CASSYFPPGGNEKLFF.

This clone was seen a few times. V usage is TRBV10-3 and J usage is TRBJ2-1, with a weak D call TRBD1 (6 bases). V was pared by 5 bases and J by 1 base, with 9 bases between. CDR3 length: 14 residues. The germline V gene encodes CDR1 ENHRY and CDR2 SYGVKD. The CDR3: CAISSGESYNEQFF. As DNA, the CDR3 is TGTGCCATCAGTTCAGGGGAATCCTACAATGAGCAGTTCTTC.

This clone turned up a few times. V is TRBV28 and J is TRBJ2-1; maybe TRBD2 (6 bases). V lost 6 bases, J lost 0 bases, and 15 bases lay in between. Germline V lookup: CDR1 MDHEN, CDR2 SYDVKM. This CDR3 contains 16 residues. The CDR3 reads CASSLGGSSSYNEQFF. Here the CDR3 DNA reads TGTGCCAGCAGCCTCGGAGGGAGTAGCTCCTACAATGAGCAGTTCTTC.

The rearrangement uses TRBV18 and TRBJ2-3; D is ambiguous. The length of the CDR3 is 18 residues. CDR1 is KGHSH and CDR2 is LQKENI in the germline V gene. V lost 3 bases and J 0 bases, leaving 19 bases between the germline ends. CDR3 nucleotide sequence: TGTGCCAGCTCACCCAGAGGAATTGGGTCCATGAGCACAGATACGCAGTATTTT. This gives the protein CASSPRGIGSMSTDTQYF.

The genes are TRBV7-2 and TRBJ1-3; 8 positions match TRBD1. The CDR3 covers 15 residues. The germline CDR1 and CDR2 sequences are SGHTA and FQGNSA. V lost 6 bases and J lost 1; bases outside the gene matches: 5. This CDR3 reads CASSIDRGSGNTIYF. As DNA, the CDR3 is TGTGCCAGCAGTATTGACAGGGGATCTGGAAACACCATATATTTT.

This chain joins TRBV11-2 and TRBJ2-1; 10 nucleotides match TRBD2. J was trimmed by 3 bases and V by 5 bases; bases with no gene match: 7. This CDR3 is 16 amino acids long. Germline CDR1 and CDR2: SGHAT and FQNNGV. CDR3 nucleotides: TGTGCCAGCAGCCAGCTAGCGGGGGCCATCTACAATGAGCAGTTCTTC. Translating it yields CASSQLAGAIYNEQFF. Combining the CDR3 with reference TRBV11-2 and TRBJ2-1 gives the whole variable domain EAGVAQSPRYKIIEKRQSVAFWCNPISGHATLYWYQQILGQGPKLLIQFQNNGVVDDSQLPKDRFSAERLKGVDSTLKIQPAKLEDSAVYLCASSQLAGAIYNEQFFGPGTRLTVL.

The table lists this clone with a count of one. The chain joins TRBV14 to TRBJ2-7; the match to TRBD1 covers 9 bases. The CDR3 consists of 15 residues. The V gene end was trimmed by 4 bases and the J gene end by 0 bases; junction bases not matched to a gene: 4. Germline-derived CDR1 and CDR2 are SGHDN and FVKESK. The CDR3 nucleotides read TGTGCCAGCAGCCTCGGACAGGGGAGCTCCTACGAGCAGTACTTC. The encoded protein is CASSLGQGSSYEQYF.

The chain recombines TRBV18 with TRBJ1-3; D is ambiguous. The V and J ends lost 6 bases and 0 bases respectively, with 12 bases between them. The CDR3 runs 15 residues. Germline V gene sequence: CDR1 KGHSH, CDR2 LQKENI. The CDR3 region is CASSPTLASGNTIYF. The CDR3 DNA reads as TGTGCCAGCTCGCCGACTTTAGCCTCTGGAAACACCATATATTTT.

This clone appeared a few times. V usage is TRBV11-2 and J usage is TRBJ2-1, with no clear D. V shed 4 bases and J shed 6 bases, with 7 bases lying between them. Germline assignment: CDR1 SGHAT and CDR2 FQNNGV. This CDR3 contains 12 residues. CDR3 nucleotides: TGTGCCAGCAGCTCCCGAGTCAATGAGCAGTTCTTC. Translation: CASSSRVNEQFF.

The chain recombines TRBV27 with TRBJ2-5; D perhaps matches TRBD2 (6 bases). Germline values: CDR1 MNHEY, CDR2 SMNVEV (reference sequence). Deletions cut 6 bases from V and 6 bases from J, with 20 bases between. The CDR3 spans 15 residues. CDR3 sequence reads: CASRSLAGGEKTQYF. As DNA, the CDR3 is TGTGCCAGCAGGTCACTGGCGGGCGGGGAAAAGACCCAGTACTTC.

This clone showed up just a few times. V is TRBV7-9 and J is TRBJ2-7; 7 bases fit TRBD2. Germline V CDR1 and CDR2: SEHNR, FQNEAQ (reference sequence). The V and J ends lost 5 bases and 0 bases, in that order; junction bases with no gene match: 13. The CDR3 runs to 17 residues. CDR3 in amino acids: CASSKSRLGGSSYEQYF. The DNA for the CDR3 is TGTGCCAGCAGCAAGAGCCGCCTGGGCGGGAGCTCCTACGAGCAGTACTTC.

V usage is TRBV19 and J usage is TRBJ1-2, with TRBD1 matching 7 bases. CDR3 size: 14 residues. Looked up from germline, CDR1 is LNHDA and CDR2 is SQIVND (reference sequence). V was pared by 0 bases and J by 7 bases, with 5 bases of the junction left unmatched. CDR3 protein: CASSIDRGERGYTF. The CDR3 DNA reads as TGTGCCAGTAGTATAGACAGGGGGGAACGTGGCTACACCTTC.